The 12 T cell receptor beta chains below come from one sample, sequenced in a study of regulatory T cells in long-lasting Graves disease. Construction of the TCR beta libraries employed iRepertoire HTBI primers in conjunction with Arm-PCR of CDR3 regions. Via MiXCR, TCRdb re-called the multiplex PCR reads, giving one row per CDR3 protein. The data show a few hundred thousand distinct CDR3 sequences, around 23% seen once. The time point is: persistent/refractory GD, antithyroid drugs over 5 years with positive TRAb. Researchers made the TCR library from RNA that was extracted from PBMCs. The sequencing here drew on peripheral blood mononuclear cells (PBMCs), taken when the disease was refractory, from a patient treated with antithyroid drugs. Receptors originate from a woman in her forties with Graves disease.

V and J are TRBV5-1 and TRBJ2-2; tentatively, D is TRBD1 (6 bases). The CDR3 extends over 14 amino acids. With 4 bases removed from V and 1 base from J, the gap between germline ends came to 8 bases. Germline V gene lookup returns CDR1 SGHRS and CDR2 YFSETQ. This CDR3 reads CASSADRNTGELFF. CDR3 DNA: TGCGCCAGCAGCGCGGACAGGAACACCGGGGAGCTGTTTTTT.

Note on this clonotype: This could be a read error, since a much larger clone is one nucleotide away. The chain joins TRBV28 to TRBJ2-7; D gene unclear. Germline V gene sequence: CDR1 MDHEN, CDR2 SYDVKM. The CDR3 is 14 amino acids. Trimming took off 3 bases at V and 0 bases at J, with 9 bases between the two ends. The CDR3 loop reads CASSLMVLSYEQYF. CDR3 sequence (DNA): TGTGCCAGCAGTTTGATGGTGCTCTCCTACGAGCAGTACTTC. The full variable domain, in which reference TRBV28 and TRBJ2-7 provide the parts outside the CDR3, is DVKVTQSSRYLVKRTGEKVFLECVQDMDHENMFWYRQDPGLGLRLIYFSYDVKMKEKGDIPEGYSVSREKKERFSLILESASTNQTSMYLCASSLMVLSYEQYFGPGTRLTVT.

This clonotype was seen at least ten times. The V and J genes are TRBV2 and TRBJ2-7; D perhaps matches TRBD1 (5 bases). Trimming removed 7 bases at V and 2 bases at J, with 15 bases between. There are 14 residues in the CDR3. Germline-derived CDR1 and CDR2 are SNHLY and FYNNEI. The CDR3 nucleotides read TGTGCCAGCAACATTGTAGGCAGGGCCTACGAGCAGTACTTC. Its protein product is CASNIVGRAYEQYF.

The table lists this clonotype with many counts. The chain joins TRBV7-6 to TRBJ2-6; 13 positions agree with TRBD2. In germline, CDR1 is SGHVS, CDR2 FNYEAQ. J gave up 4 bases and V 5 bases, and 17 bases lay outside the gene matches. The CDR3 is made up of 21 amino acids. CDR3 DNA sequence: TGTGCCAGCAGCCAAAGGCCCTCTACTAGCGGGAGGGCCGGAGGGGCCAACGTCCTGACTTTC. Translating gives CASSQRPSTSGRAGGANVLTF.

Many counts were recorded for this clonotype. V is TRBV2 and J is TRBJ1-6; tentative D call: TRBD1 (6 bases). The V gene's germline CDR1 is SNHLY and CDR2 FYNNEI. Trimming removed 4 bases from V and 9 bases from J, with 19 bases in between. The CDR3 contains 16 residues. The CDR3, as DNA: TGTGCCAGCAGTGCTCAGGGGATCGTCTCGGGTTCACCCCTCCACTTT. Protein: CASSAQGIVSGSPLHF.

This chain connects TRBV7-2 to TRBJ2-2; 13 nucleotides agree with TRBD2. Unmatched junction bases numbered 7, after V lost 5 bases and J lost 7 bases. CDR1 and CDR2 from the germline V gene are SGHTA and FQGNSA. The CDR3 has 16 amino acids. The chain's CDR3 is CASSPDGLAGVGELFF. Written as DNA, the CDR3 is TGTGCCAGCAGCCCAGACGGACTAGCGGGAGTCGGGGAGCTGTTTTTT.

The rearrangement uses TRBV29-1 and TRBJ1-3; D remains ambiguous. V lost 6 bases and J 0 bases, leaving 3 bases between the germline ends. The CDR3 covers 11 residues. Germline V gene sequence: CDR1 SQVTM, CDR2 ANQGSEA. The CDR3 DNA reads as TGCAGCGTCTTCTCTGGAAACACCATATATTTT. Translating it yields CSVFSGNTIYF.

This clonotype was recorded a few times. The chain joins TRBV7-8 to TRBJ2-7, with TRBD2 identical over 7 bases. The CDR3 extends over 16 amino acids. Germline V lookup: CDR1 SGHVS, CDR2 FQNEAQ. Trimming at V came to 4 bases and at J to 2 bases, leaving 11 bases not matched to a gene. CDR3 loop: CASSSRVGAGAYEQYF. The CDR3 region has the DNA TGTGCCAGCAGCTCACGGGTCGGGGCGGGGGCCTACGAGCAGTACTTC.

This clonotype was observed at least ten times. The J gene is TRBJ2-7, the V gene TRBV7-2; TRBD2 matches at 7 bases. CDR1 is SGHTA, CDR2 FQGNSA, per germline. V shed 2 bases and J 4 bases; nucleotides not matched to a gene: 20. The CDR3 sequence is 19 residues long. CDR3 nucleotides: TGTGCCAGCAGCTTAAATTTGTTCGGTGGCGCGGCTAGCGGTTACGAGCAGTACTTC. This translates into CASSLNLFGGAASGYEQYF.

This clonotype was counted a few times. The chain carries TRBV7-3 and TRBJ1-1; unclear D gene. Trimming removed 2 bases at V and 1 base at J, with 26 bases between. Germline lookup yields CDR1 SGHTA and CDR2 FQGTGA. CDR3 length: 20 residues. The CDR3 loop reads CASSLVFDFGPTHPNTEAFF. The CDR3 nucleotides read TGTGCCAGCAGCTTAGTTTTTGATTTTGGCCCGACTCACCCGAACACTGAAGCTTTCTTT.

Many counts were recorded for this clonotype. V gene TRBV28 combines with J gene TRBJ1-1, with D unclear. With 3 bases removed from V and 0 bases from J, the gap between germline ends came to 11 bases. The CDR3 is 15 amino acids. The germline gives CDR1 MDHEN, CDR2 SYDVKM. The CDR3 sequence: CASSLHSSMNTEAFF. The CDR3 bases are TGTGCCAGCAGTTTGCACAGTTCCATGAACACTGAAGCTTTCTTT.

Many counts were recorded for this clonotype. The rearrangement joins TRBV28 to TRBJ2-7; TRBD2 agrees at 14 bases. Trimming cost V 3 bases and J 3 bases; bases outside gene matches: 4. CDR1 and CDR2 (germline): MDHEN, SYDVKM. This CDR3 spans 16 amino acids. The CDR3 nucleotides read TGTGCCAGCAGTTTGGGGACTAGCGGGAGCATCTACGAGCAGTACTTC. This encodes CASSLGTSGSIYEQYF.